Each of the 26 T cell receptor beta chains below was sequenced from the same sample in a study of spatial heterogeneity in lung cancer. Study-wide points: Tumors with more nonsynonymous mutations had more expanded intratumoral alpha and beta TCRs.

TCRdb itself ran the 5' RACE reads through MiXCR, one entry per CDR3 protein. The sample lists under 5,000 distinct CDR3 sequences; 8.4% were seen once. As for time point: sample taken at primary tumor resection. What these receptors recognize is not known. The sequences come from lung tumor tissue, collected at surgery. The receptors here all came from a male donor with early-stage non-small cell lung cancer.

This clonotype was seen repeatedly, ten times or more. This chain uses TRBV27 with TRBJ2-5, with TRBD1 as a possible D gene (5 bases). This CDR3 is built from 14 residues. The germline gives CDR1 MNHEY, CDR2 SMNVEV (reference sequence). V lost 4 bases to trimming and J lost 1 base, with 10 bases between them. The CDR3 loop reads CASSSDNLQETQYF. The DNA for the CDR3 is TGTGCCAGCAGTTCGGACAACCTCCAAGAGACCCAGTACTTC.

This clonotype was counted ten times or more. This chain uses TRBV28 with TRBJ1-5; the match to TRBD1 covers 8 bases. The V and J ends lost 5 bases and 5 bases, in that order; junction bases with no gene match: 11. Germline assignment: CDR1 MDHEN and CDR2 SYDVKM. This CDR3 has 16 residues. CDR3 nucleotides: TGTGCCAGCAGTCTATCTCTGACAGGGGAGGATCAGCCCCAGCATTTT. It codes for CASSLSLTGEDQPQHF.

By frequency in the sample, this clonotype is medium-sized. The genes are TRBV10-3 and TRBJ1-2; 9 bases agree with TRBD1. Unmatched junction bases numbered 7, after V lost 8 bases and J lost 3 bases. The CDR3 totals 14 residues. Looked up from germline, CDR1 is ENHRY and CDR2 is SYGVKD. CDR3 nucleotides: TGTGCCATCCTAAGGACAGGGGTGGACTATGGCTACACCTTC. It encodes CAILRTGVDYGYTF.

This clonotype has a handful of counts. The chain has TRBV6-1 and TRBJ1-5; D is possibly TRBD1 (5 bases). This CDR3 spans 16 amino acids. CDR1 and CDR2 (germline): MNHNS, SASEGT. The V end was cut by 1 base, the J end by 3 bases, with 13 bases between. The CDR3 sequence is CASSEGFGQTNQPQHF. CDR3 DNA: TGTGCCAGCAGTGAAGGGTTCGGACAAACCAATCAGCCCCAGCATTTT.

The chain uses TRBV30 and TRBJ1-2, with TRBD1 matching 7 bases. Germline trimming cut 5 bases from V and 5 bases from J; bases unmatched to any gene: 11. The CDR3 totals 14 residues. CDR1 and CDR2 (germline): GTSNPN, SVGIG (reference sequence). The chain's CDR3 is CAWLDRQKGYGYTF. For the CDR3, the DNA is TGTGCCTGGTTGGACAGGCAAAAAGGGTATGGCTACACCTTC.

This clonotype is labeled as medium-sized. The gene calls are TRBV5-1 and TRBJ1-1; the D is unclear. CDR3 length: 14 amino acids. V lost 0 bases, J lost 7 bases, and 13 bases lay in between. Germline CDR1 reads SGHRS; CDR2 reads YFSETQ. CDR3 DNA sequence: TGCGCCAGCAGCTTGGTCGGGGAGGAGGGTGAAGCTTTCTTT. It codes for CASSLVGEEGEAFF.

This clonotype was observed at least ten times. The chain couples TRBV6-6 to TRBJ2-6; D gene uncertain. The CDR3 is made up of 14 amino acids. V was pared by 5 bases and J by 2 bases, with 7 bases between. Germline assignment: CDR1 MNHNY and CDR2 SVGAGI (reference sequence). The CDR3 coding sequence is TGTGCCAGCAGTCTCCGGGCTGGGGCCAACGTCCTGACTTTC. It translates to CASSLRAGANVLTF.

The chain links TRBV23-1 to TRBJ2-1, with TRBD2 matching 8 bases. TRBV23-1 is an open reading frame whose function is uncertain. The CDR3 length is 18 residues. Losses at the gene ends were 4 bases for V and 5 bases for J; bases not matched to a gene: 16. The chain's CDR3 is CASSRSPTPSGGDNEQFF. DNA of the CDR3: TGCGCCAGCAGTCGATCCCCTACCCCCAGCGGGGGAGACAATGAGCAGTTCTTC.

In its sample, this clonotype is medium-sized. The J gene is TRBJ2-3, the V gene TRBV7-8; TRBD2 agrees at 7 bases. V lost 3 bases and J lost 0; bases outside the gene matches: 3. The CDR3 is 15 amino acids. The germline V gene encodes CDR1 SGHVS and CDR2 FQNEAQ. Here the CDR3 reads CASSFAGESTDTQYF. The CDR3 DNA reads as TGTGCCAGCAGCTTTGCGGGAGAGAGCACAGATACGCAGTATTTT.

This clonotype has ten or more counts. This chain joins TRBV7-9 and TRBJ1-6; 7 bases match TRBD1. CDR1 and CDR2 from the germline V gene are SEHNR and FQNEAQ (reference sequence). The trim removed 3 bases at V and 8 bases at J, leaving 4 bases unmatched. This CDR3 has 14 residues. The CDR3 bases are TGTGCCAGCAGCTTCACCCAGGGGGATTCACCCCTCCACTTT. This encodes CASSFTQGDSPLHF. Complete variable domain (other parts from reference TRBV7-9 and TRBJ1-6): DTGVSQNPRHKITKRGQNVTFRCDPISEHNRLYWYRQTLGQGPEFLTYFQNEAQLEKSRLLSDRFSAERPKGSFSTLEIQRTEQGDSAMYLCASSFTQGDSPLHFGNGTRLTVT.

This clonotype appeared many times. The V and J genes are TRBV19 and TRBJ2-2; weak D call: TRBD1 (5 bases). The CDR3 covers 13 residues. The germline V and J ends were trimmed by 7 bases and 6 bases, with 12 bases remaining between them. Germline values: CDR1 LNHDA, CDR2 SQIVND (reference sequence). The CDR3 DNA is TGTGCCAGTACCCAGGGTCTTGCCGGGGAGCTGTTTTTT. The encoded protein is CASTQGLAGELFF.

V and J are TRBV12-5 and TRBJ2-7; 8 nucleotides align to TRBD1. With V trimmed by 0 bases and J by 0 bases, 7 bases remained unmatched. The germline V gene encodes CDR1 LGHNT and CDR2 FRNRAP. This CDR3 comprises 17 residues. CDR3 nucleotides: TGTGCTAGTGGTTTGGTAACGGACAGGGCCCACTCCTACGAGCAGTACTTC. The encoded protein is CASGLVTDRAHSYEQYF.

This clonotype has ten or more counts. V usage is TRBV5-6 and J usage is TRBJ2-1, with 10 bases lining up with TRBD1. The CDR3 has 16 amino acids. Germline CDR1 SGHDT, CDR2 YYEEEE. J lost 4 bases, V lost 4 bases, and 8 bases had no gene match. Here the CDR3 DNA reads TGTGCCAGCAGCATGTTCCGGGACAGGGGTTACAATGAGCAGTTCTTC. It yields the protein CASSMFRDRGYNEQFF.

This clonotype was recorded at least ten times. The V and J genes are TRBV5-4 and TRBJ2-7; D remains unclear. V dropped 1 base and J dropped 2 bases, with 13 bases sitting between them. The germline gives CDR1 SGHNT, CDR2 YYREEE (reference sequence). This CDR3 is 15 amino acids long. The CDR3 bases are TGTGCCAGCAGCTTGAATCCAGCGCCCCCCTACGAGCAGTACTTC. Translated, it gives CASSLNPAPPYEQYF.

This clonotype has a count of ten or more. The rearrangement joins TRBV7-6 to TRBJ2-1; D remains unclear. This CDR3 has 14 amino acids. Trimming cost V 1 base and J 2 bases, with 6 bases left between them. Germline CDR1 SGHVS, CDR2 FNYEAQ. The CDR3 nucleotides read TGTGCCAGCAGCTTAGTTCCAACCTACAATGAGCAGTTCTTC. Translating it yields CASSLVPTYNEQFF.

This clonotype was picked up many times. The rearrangement links TRBV11-2 to TRBJ2-1; D unresolved. This CDR3 is built from 12 residues. Trimming pared 1 base from V and 7 bases from J, leaving 5 bases between. Per germline, CDR1 SGHAT and CDR2 FQNNGV. This CDR3 is CASSLGKNEQFF. As DNA, the CDR3 is TGTGCCAGCAGCTTAGGTAAGAATGAGCAGTTCTTC.

There are a few counts of this clonotype. This chain connects TRBV7-2 to TRBJ1-2, with D unclear. The germline V gene encodes CDR1 SGHTA and CDR2 FQGNSA. The CDR3 is made up of 12 amino acids. Trimming pared 2 bases from V and 6 bases from J, leaving 7 bases between. This chain's CDR3 is CASSLWENGYTF. The CDR3 coding sequence is TGTGCCAGCAGCTTATGGGAGAATGGCTACACCTTC.

This clonotype was recorded at least ten times. The chain employs TRBV7-2 and TRBJ2-1; weak D call: TRBD2 (5 bases). The germline CDR1 and CDR2 sequences are SGHTA and FQGNSA. Deletions cut 3 bases from V and 4 bases from J, with 10 bases between. The CDR3 has 14 residues. The CDR3 loop reads CASSFGRAYNEQFF. The CDR3 nucleotides are TGTGCCAGCAGCTTCGGGCGGGCTTACAATGAGCAGTTCTTC. Combining the CDR3 with reference TRBV7-2 and TRBJ2-1 gives the whole variable domain GAGVSQSPSNKVTEKGKDVELRCDPISGHTALYWYRQSLGQGLEFLIYFQGNSAPDKSGLPSDRFSAERTGGSVSTLTIQRTQQEDSAVYLCASSFGRAYNEQFFGPGTRLTVL.

At least ten counts were recorded for this clonotype. The rearrangement joins TRBV5-1 to TRBJ2-6; D may be TRBD1 (6 bases). CDR3 size: 15 residues. Germline V gives CDR1 SGHRS, CDR2 YFSETQ. V shed 7 bases and J shed 2 bases, with 13 bases lying between them. The CDR3 DNA reads TGCGCCAGCGGGCAGGGGTCCCCTGGGGCCAACGTCCTGACTTTC. It translates to CASGQGSPGANVLTF.

In its sample, this clonotype was seen many times. This chain joins TRBV12-3 or TRBV12-4 and TRBJ2-3, with D possibly matching TRBD2 (6 bases). Trimming shortened V by 3 bases and J by 6 bases, and 13 bases separated the two germline ends. The CDR3 has 14 residues. CDR3 sequence: CASSFGSGEDTQYF. CDR3 DNA: TGTGCCAGCAGTTTCGGATCGGGAGAGGATACGCAGTATTTT.

This clonotype is labeled medium-sized. The genes are TRBV5-1 and TRBJ1-1; 11 bases match TRBD1. V lost 4 bases and J lost 5; bases outside the gene matches: 4. This CDR3 spans 14 amino acids. Germline V gene sequence: CDR1 SGHRS, CDR2 YFSETQ. The CDR3, as DNA: TGCGCCAGCAGCCAAGGACAGGGGGCGACTGAAGCTTTCTTT. Translating it yields CASSQGQGATEAFF.

This clonotype was found many times. V and J are TRBV6-2 or TRBV6-3 and TRBJ2-7; TRBD2 matches at 12 bases. Germline CDR1 MNHEY, CDR2 SVGEGT. The V gene end was trimmed by 4 bases and the J gene end by 2 bases; junction bases not matched to a gene: 9. The length of the CDR3 is 17 residues. CDR3 sequence reads: CASSFPNRTSGTYEQYF. The CDR3 bases are TGTGCCAGCAGTTTCCCCAATCGGACTAGCGGGACCTACGAGCAGTACTTC.

This clonotype was observed at least ten times. This rearrangement joins TRBV27 to TRBJ2-7, with a weak D call TRBD1 (6 bases). Germline CDR1 reads MNHEY; CDR2 reads SMNVEV (reference sequence). Trimming removed 4 bases from V and 4 bases from J, with 11 bases in between. The CDR3 is made up of 13 amino acids. The CDR3 nucleotides read TGTGCCAGCAGTTCACAGGGTTCTTACGAGCAGTACTTC. Translation: CASSSQGSYEQYF.

This clonotype came up many times. The V gene is TRBV7-3, the J gene TRBJ2-2; 13 bases map to TRBD2. The CDR3 length is 15 residues. V lost 5 bases, J lost 7 bases, and 4 bases stayed unmatched. CDR1 is SGHTA, CDR2 FQGTGA, per germline. Here the CDR3 reads CASSRGLAGVGELFF. The CDR3 nucleotides are TGTGCCAGCAGCCGAGGACTAGCGGGAGTCGGGGAGCTGTTTTTT.

By frequency in the sample, this clonotype is medium-sized. V gene TRBV5-4 combines with J gene TRBJ2-3, with D perhaps TRBD1 or TRBD2 (5 bases each). Trimming removed 0 bases at V and 4 bases at J, with 9 bases between. Germline assignment: CDR1 SGHNT and CDR2 YYREEE (reference sequence). The CDR3 sequence is 14 residues long. Written as DNA, the CDR3 is TGTGCCAGCAGCTTGGGGACGGGGCCAGATACGCAGTATTTT. Amino acids: CASSLGTGPDTQYF.

This clonotype was seen at least ten times. The V call is TRBV20-1, the J call TRBJ2-4; TRBD2 agrees at 12 bases. Trimming at V came to 3 bases and at J to 8 bases, leaving 11 bases not matched to a gene. Germline V lookup: CDR1 DFQATT, CDR2 SNEGSKA (reference sequence). The CDR3 is 16 amino acids. In DNA, the CDR3 is TGCAGTGCTAGTGATCCCCTAGCGGGGGGGCACGACATTCAGTACTTC. It translates to CSASDPLAGGHDIQYF.